The 16 T cell receptor beta chains listed next were all sequenced from one sample in a study of blood T cells in healthy people across ages. Primers used in a second PCR of about 6 to 11 cycles were a sample-barcoded 5' primer and a J-beta primer mix. TCRdb analysed the 5' RACE reads with MiXCR anew, one entry per CDR3 protein. The sample comprises about 1,400,000 distinct CDR3 sequences, around 39% of which are singletons, and 7.9% rests with the top ten. Sequenced input: blood. The origin of the receptors is a woman aged 18-30 years in good health.

The table lists this clonotype with a few counts. The chain employs TRBV2 and TRBJ1-5; 11 bases align to TRBD1. The V and J ends lost 4 bases and 5 bases, in that order; junction bases with no gene match: 1. The germline CDR1 and CDR2 sequences are SNHLY and FYNNEI. The length of the CDR3 is 14 residues. The CDR3 protein is CASSGTGGYQPQHF. The CDR3 DNA reads TGTGCCAGCAGTGGGACAGGGGGCTATCAGCCCCAGCATTTT.

Many counts were recorded for this clonotype. The gene calls are TRBV6-5 and TRBJ1-2; 12 nucleotides match TRBD1. The V segment lost 0 bases and the J segment 8 bases; nucleotides outside the gene matches: 7. The CDR3 spans 16 residues. CDR1 and CDR2 from the germline V gene are MNHEY and SVGAGI. The chain's CDR3 is CASSYSPGQGAGGYTF. As DNA, the CDR3 is TGTGCCAGCAGTTACTCTCCGGGACAGGGGGCTGGCGGCTACACCTTC.

A note on this clonotype: A single base separates this from a much larger clone, so it may be a read error. The V gene is TRBV6-5, the J gene TRBJ2-3, with 8 positions matching TRBD1. CDR1 is MNHEY and CDR2 is SVGAGI in the germline V gene. V was pared by 6 bases and J by 3 bases, with 2 bases of the junction left unmatched. The CDR3 sequence is 13 residues long. Here the CDR3 reads CASRWTGTDTQYF. The DNA for the CDR3 is TGTGCCAGCAGATGGACAGGGACAGATACGCAGTATTTT.

This chain uses TRBV7-6 with TRBJ2-1; 10 nucleotides agree with TRBD2. The ends lost 5 bases at V and 9 bases at J; junction bases unmatched: 13. The CDR3 runs to 16 residues. Germline CDR1 and CDR2: SGHVS and FNYEAQ. In DNA form, the CDR3 reads TGTGCCAGCAGCCTTAGAGCTAGCGGGAGTTCAGTTGAGCAGTTCTTC. Encoded protein: CASSLRASGSSVEQFF.

This clonotype was seen a few times. V is TRBV6-5 and J is TRBJ1-4, with a tentative D call TRBD1 (5 bases). Germline values: CDR1 MNHEY, CDR2 SVGAGI. Trimming cost V 0 bases and J 0 bases, with 14 bases left between them. This CDR3 spans 18 amino acids. CDR3 loop: CASSYSLSGVATNEKLFF. In nucleotides, the CDR3 is TGTGCCAGCAGTTACTCGCTTTCGGGGGTTGCAACTAATGAAAAACTGTTTTTT.

This clonotype was counted a few times. This chain uses TRBV20-1 with TRBJ2-5, with TRBD1 matching 7 bases. Trimming cost V 0 bases and J 6 bases; bases outside gene matches: 13. The CDR3 sequence is 16 residues long. CDR1 DFQATT and CDR2 SNEGSKA come from the germline V gene (reference sequence). The CDR3 nucleotides are TGCAGTGCTAGAGATCCCCTAAACAGGGGTGGACAGACCCAGTACTTC. Protein: CSARDPLNRGGQTQYF.

This rearrangement joins TRBV27 to TRBJ2-7, with TRBD2 matching 12 bases. CDR1 and CDR2 from the germline V gene are MNHEY and SMNVEV (reference sequence). Losses at the gene ends were 5 bases for V and 6 bases for J; bases not matched to a gene: 14. The length of the CDR3 is 17 residues. The CDR3 nucleotides are TGTGCCAGCAGTCTCAGACTAGCGGGAGAAAGGAGTTCCGAGCAGTACTTC. Residues: CASSLRLAGERSSEQYF.

A single count supports this clonotype. The chain recombines TRBV21-1 with TRBJ2-3; the table names TRBD2, a call not compared with the DNA. TRBV21-1 is a pseudogene locus. CDR3 length equals 16 residues. CDR3 sequence: CASSLNSGRTPDTQYF. In nucleotides, the CDR3 is TGTGCCAGCAGCCTCAACAGCGGGAGGACCCCAGATACGCAGTATTTT.

V gene TRBV12-3 or TRBV12-4 combines with J gene TRBJ1-2; a weak D match, TRBD1 (5 bases). V lost 5 bases to trimming and J lost 4 bases, with 11 bases between them. The CDR3 contains 13 residues. As DNA, the CDR3 is TGTGCCAGCAGTGAAAATCAGGGCTATGGCTACACCTTC. Its protein product is CASSENQGYGYTF.

Ten or more counts support this clonotype. The V call is TRBV29-1, the J call TRBJ2-3, with D possibly TRBD1 on 6 matching bases. V was pared by 3 bases and J by 3 bases, with 7 bases between. The CDR3 extends over 12 amino acids. Germline CDR1 and CDR2: SQVTM and ANQGSEA. CDR3 in DNA: TGCAGCGTTGACCAGGGGACAGATACGCAGTATTTT. Its translation: CSVDQGTDTQYF.

This clonotype was found a few times. The genes are TRBV2 and TRBJ1-3; 10 bases match TRBD1. Unmatched junction bases numbered 4, after V lost 6 bases and J lost 2 bases. This CDR3 is 15 amino acids long. CDR1 is SNHLY and CDR2 is FYNNEI in the germline V gene. The CDR3 spells CASSAGTGAGNTIYF. The CDR3 coding sequence is TGTGCCAGCAGCGCCGGGACAGGGGCTGGAAACACCATATATTTT.

This clonotype was detected only a few times. The chain recombines TRBV15 with TRBJ1-4, with unresolved D. This CDR3 comprises 20 residues. Trimming left V 6 bases short and J 2 bases short, with 28 bases between. The germline CDR1 and CDR2 sequences are LNHNV and YYDKDF (reference sequence). The CDR3 spells CATRTLEVSSAGSTNEKLFF. CDR3 DNA: TGTGCCACCAGGACGCTAGAAGTCAGTAGCGCGGGTTCGACTAATGAAAAACTGTTTTTT. The entire variable domain, with the rest obtained from reference TRBV15 and TRBJ1-4, is as follows: DAMVIQNPRYQVTQFGKPVTLSCSQTLNHNVMYWYQQKSSQAPKLLFHYYDKDFNNEADTPDNFQSRRPNTSFCFLDIRSPGLGDTAMYLCATRTLEVSSAGSTNEKLFFGSGTQLSVL.

Of note for this clonotype: Relative to the germline gene, one junction end is altered; a read error may explain this. The rearrangement joins TRBV18 to TRBJ1-1; D not resolved. Per germline, CDR1 KGHSH and CDR2 LQKENI. The CDR3 covers 16 residues. The CDR3 here is CASSPPDQRGNTEAFF. For the CDR3, the DNA is TGTGCCAGCTCCCCACCGGACCAAAGAGGGAACACTGAAGCTTTCTTT.

This chain links TRBV7-8 with TRBJ2-5, with D hard to call. In germline, CDR1 is SGHVS, CDR2 FQNEAQ. V was trimmed by 4 bases and J by 11 bases, leaving 20 bases between them. The CDR3 consists of 14 residues. The CDR3 region has the DNA TGTGCCAGCAGCTCAGAGACTGGGCTCTTTCGACAGTACTTC. Amino acid sequence: CASSSETGLFRQYF.

Points on this clonotype: A much larger clone lies a single base off, so this may be a read error. This chain connects TRBV10-3 to TRBJ2-3; tentatively, D is TRBD1 (5 bases). The CDR3 sequence is 14 residues long. Looked up from germline, CDR1 is ENHRY and CDR2 is SYGVKD. Deletions cut 7 bases from V and 5 bases from J, with 16 bases between. The CDR3 sequence: CAIKFNQGLDTQYF. The CDR3 coding sequence is TGTGCCATCAAGTTTAACCAGGGCCTAGATACGCAGTATTTT.

The V gene is TRBV29-1, the J gene TRBJ2-3; the D gene is possibly TRBD2 (7 bases). Germline V gene lookup returns CDR1 SQVTM and CDR2 ANQGSEA. The ends were cut back, 5 bases at V and 0 bases at J, with 12 bases in the middle. The CDR3 extends over 14 amino acids. The CDR3 region is CSVKGGPSTDTQYF. In DNA, the CDR3 is TGCAGCGTTAAGGGGGGGCCTAGCACAGATACGCAGTATTTT.